This TCR beta chain stems from a study of glioma-infiltrating T cells after dendritic cell vaccination. This CDR3 comprises 13 residues. V lost 7 bases to trimming and J lost 3 bases, with 12 bases between them. Germline V CDR1 and CDR2: SGHTA, FQGNSA. Produced via immunoSEQ multiplex PCR; TCRdb's table is partial and in-frame only. The top ten hold roughly 6.8% of the sample, which has 70,000 to 100,000 clones, around 86% seen once. Time point meaning: after dendritic cell vaccination, including at tumor progression/relapse. Before vaccination, two weeks after the third vaccination, and at progression, PBMC were collected.

The sample in question was blood, obtained after dendritic cell vaccination. The receptor comes from a human donor with glioblastoma. This chain connects TRBV7-2 to TRBJ1-1; D perhaps matches TRBD1 (6 bases). DNA of the CDR3: TGTGCCAGCATGTCACAGGGCTACACTGAAGCTTTCTTT. This gives the protein CASMSQGYTEAFF.